This is a list of T cell receptor beta chains from one sample in a study of cytomegalovirus exposure and HLA in healthy donors. Sequencing was performed with immunoSEQ multiplex PCR; in TCRdb, only in-frame clones are kept and a portion is missing. Of about 140,000 clones listed, around 78% are singletons. Sequencing was performed on PBMCs. The receptors come from a woman under 30 in good health and CMV-seropositive. Each CDR3 is given with its conserved first and last residue. A D gene is named only where the DNA matches it firmly. Size is omitted from some rows. Given values are once, few, many or a class for expanded clones.

NA,16,TRBJ1-3,NA,TRBV27,CASSSAMDISGNTIYF,TGTGCCAGCAGCTCCGCAATGGACATCTCTGGAAACACCATATATTTT
NA,14,TRBJ1-2,TRBD1,TRBV4-1,CASSQGTGGGGYTF,TGCGCCAGCAGCCAAGGGACAGGGGGTGGCGGCTACACCTTC
NA,15,TRBJ2-6,NA,TRBV6-1,CASSESRSGANVLTF,TGTGCCAGCAGCGAGTCACGCTCTGGGGCCAACGTCCTGACTTTC
NA,15,TRBJ1-2,NA,TRBV7-9,CSSSLVPVVDYGYTF,TGTTCCAGCAGCTTAGTGCCGGTAGTAGACTATGGCTACACCTTC
NA,15,TRBJ1-1,TRBD1,TRBV28,CASSLLGQGGTEAFF,TGTGCCAGCAGTTTATTGGGACAGGGCGGGACTGAAGCTTTCTTT
NA,15,TRBJ1-4,NA,TRBV5-1,CASSSTNQGNEKLFF,TGCGCCAGCAGCTCAACAAACCAGGGAAATGAAAAACTGTTTTTT
NA,16,TRBJ2-2,TRBD2,TRBV5-1,CASKLFSSGSTGELFF,TGCGCCAGTAAACTCTTTAGTAGCGGGTCCACCGGGGAGCTGTTTTTT
once,20,TRBJ2-7,NA,TRBV28,CASSFEYPPPHRAPSYEQYF,TGTGCCAGCAGTTTCGAATACCCCCCTCCCCACAGGGCCCCTTCCTACGAGCAGTACTTC
NA,17,TRBJ2-3,TRBD2,TRBV15,CATSRAASGGPGDTQYF,TGTGCCACCAGCAGAGCGGCTAGCGGGGGGCCCGGGGATACGCAGTATTTT
few,15,TRBJ2-7,NA,TRBV6-1,CASSYVGTSNYEQYF,TGTGCCAGCAGCTACGTAGGGACTTCCAACTACGAGCAGTACTTC
few,15,TRBJ2-2,TRBD1,TRBV18,CASSLGTGNTGELFF,TGTGCCAGCTCACTAGGGACAGGAAACACCGGGGAGCTGTTTTTT
few,13,TRBJ1-5,NA,TRBV28,CASNPPGNQPQHF,TGTGCCAGCAACCCCCCGGGCAATCAGCCCCAGCATTTT
NA,13,TRBJ1-5,NA,TRBV19,CASSAERDQPQHF,TGTGCCAGTAGCGCGGAGAGGGATCAGCCCCAGCATTTT
once,13,TRBJ1-2,NA,TRBV12-5,CASAPGGFYGYTF,TGTGCTAGTGCCCCCGGAGGATTCTATGGCTACACCTTC
NA,14,TRBJ1-2,TRBD1,TRBV25-1,CASSASDRGPGYTF,TGTGCCAGCAGTGCTTCCGACAGGGGGCCTGGCTACACCTTC
NA,15,TRBJ2-5,TRBD1,TRBV5-8,CASSWEGTAQETQYF,TGTGCCAGCAGCTGGGAAGGGACAGCTCAAGAGACCCAGTACTTC
NA,12,TRBJ1-2,TRBD1,TRBV19,CAGWDSHYGYTF,TGTGCCGGATGGGACAGTCATTATGGCTACACCTTC
NA,11,TRBJ1-1,NA,TRBV6-6,CAAAGNTEAFF,TGTGCCGCGGCGGGGAACACTGAAGCTTTCTTT
NA,16,TRBJ2-1,TRBD2,TRBV10-1,CASSESGRGDYNEQFF,TGCGCCAGCAGTGAGTCCGGGCGGGGGGACTACAATGAGCAGTTCTTC
NA,14,TRBJ1-6,NA,TRBV4-3,CASSQDQGLFPLHF,TGCGCCAGCAGCCAAGATCAGGGCTTATTTCCCCTCCACTTT
NA,13,TRBJ1-3,NA,TRBV6-6,CACHGASGNTIYF,TGTGCCTGCCACGGAGCCTCTGGAAACACCATATATTTT
NA,18,TRBJ2-3,TRBD1,TRBV5-5,CASSLAAQDRVVADTQYF,TGTGCCAGCAGCTTGGCCGCTCAGGACAGGGTCGTCGCAGATACGCAGTATTTT
NA,13,TRBJ2-7,NA,TRBV29-1,CSVGQGVVNEQYF,TGCAGCGTTGGGCAGGGCGTTGTGAACGAGCAGTACTTC
once,17,TRBJ2-5,TRBD2,TRBV7-2,CASSPGLAGGLQETQYF,TGTGCCAGCAGCCCGGGACTAGCGGGGGGGCTTCAAGAGACCCAGTACTTC
NA,17,TRBJ1-5,TRBD1,TRBV14,CASSQGPGTGPRQPQHF,TGTGCCAGCAGCCAGGGTCCCGGGACAGGGCCGCGGCAGCCCCAGCATTTT
once,17,TRBJ2-7,TRBD1,TRBV5-8,CASSLGHVTGIPYEQYF,TGTGCCAGCAGCTTGGGGCATGTGACAGGGATTCCCTACGAGCAGTACTTC
few,15,TRBJ2-2,NA,TRBV19,CASRRGQANTGELFF,TGTGCCAGTAGACGTGGGCAGGCAAACACCGGGGAGCTGTTTTTT
NA,13,TRBJ1-2,TRBD1,TRBV6-6,CASTWDRVYGYTF,TGTGCCAGCACCTGGGACAGGGTTTATGGCTACACCTTC
NA,15,TRBJ2-6,NA,TRBV2,CASSDWASGANVLTF,TGTGCCAGCAGTGACTGGGCGTCTGGGGCCAACGTCCTGACTTTC
NA,11,TRBJ1-1,NA,TRBV20-1,CSVHRNTEAFF,TGCAGTGTTCACAGGAACACTGAAGCTTTCTTT
few,14,TRBJ1-2,NA,TRBV2,CASSETQGVGGYTF,TGTGCCAGCAGTGAGACACAGGGAGTAGGAGGCTACACCTTC
once,16,TRBJ2-3,NA,TRBV7-9,CASSLGQSLMVDTQYF,TGTGCCAGCAGCTTAGGACAGAGCTTGATGGTGGATACGCAGTATTTT
NA,16,TRBJ2-1,TRBD1,TRBV19,CASSQNRGATYNEQFF,TGTGCCAGTAGCCAGAACAGGGGGGCAACGTACAATGAGCAGTTCTTC
NA,14,TRBJ1-5,TRBD1,TRBV6-5,CASSIGQGNQPQHF,TGTGCCAGCAGTATTGGACAGGGCAATCAGCCCCAGCATTTT
NA,16,TRBJ2-1,NA,TRBV15,CATSRLGGGDYNEQFF,TGTGCCACCAGCAGACTCGGAGGAGGGGATTACAATGAGCAGTTCTTC
NA,12,TRBJ2-1,NA,TRBV7-9,CASSPSGGLPFF,TGTGCCAGCAGTCCTTCGGGGGGCCTCCCGTTCTTC
NA,14,TRBJ1-5,TRBD1,TRBV6-6,CASNRQGGNQPQHF,TGTGCCAGCAATAGACAGGGGGGCAATCAGCCCCAGCATTTT
NA,12,TRBJ1-2,NA,TRBV30,CAWSTGRSGYTF,TGTGCCTGGAGTACCGGAAGGAGCGGCTACACCTTC
many,14,TRBJ2-2,NA,TRBV6-6,CASSYSADTGELFF,TGTGCCAGCAGTTACTCGGCGGACACCGGGGAGCTGTTTTTT
NA,15,TRBJ1-2,NA,TRBV6-5,CASSYVGRGDYGYTF,TGTGCCAGCAGTTACGTTGGGAGGGGGGACTATGGCTACACCTTC
NA,15,TRBJ2-3,NA,TRBV7-2,CASSFQGISTDTQYF,TGTGCCAGCAGCTTCCAGGGGATTTCCACAGATACGCAGTATTTT
few,16,TRBJ1-3,TRBD1,TRBV5-1,CASSSGTGVPGNTIYF,TGCGCCAGCAGCTCCGGGACAGGGGTACCTGGAAACACCATATATTTT
NA,17,TRBJ2-3,TRBD2,TRBV7-2,CASSQSPAGVRTDTQYF,TGTGCCAGCAGCCAGAGCCCAGCGGGGGTTCGCACAGATACGCAGTATTTT
NA,13,TRBJ1-2,TRBD1,TRBV13,CASSRRTGGRYTF,TGTGCCAGCAGCAGGAGGACAGGGGGTCGCTACACCTTC
NA,15,TRBJ2-3,NA,TRBV5-4,CASSLWSKNPDTQYF,TGTGCCAGCAGCTTGTGGAGTAAAAACCCAGATACGCAGTATTTT
few,17,TRBJ2-2,TRBD2,TRBV29-1,CSVLTGRGLAGTGELFF,TGCAGCGTTTTGACAGGGAGGGGACTAGCGGGCACCGGGGAGCTGTTTTTT
NA,17,TRBJ1-1,TRBD1,TRBV2,CASSPRTGLLMNTEAFF,TGTGCCAGCAGTCCCCGGACAGGGCTCCTAATGAACACTGAAGCTTTCTTT
NA,12,TRBJ1-1,NA,TRBV6-1,CASSFGNTEAFF,TGTGCCAGCAGTTTCGGGAACACTGAAGCTTTCTTT
NA,13,TRBJ1-1,NA,TRBV7-9,CADEGGARAEAFF,TGTGCCGACGAAGGAGGGGCGAGGGCTGAAGCTTTCTTT